The 24 T cell receptor beta chains listed next were all sequenced from one sample in a study. Cells sorted as Tregs were CD4+, CD25+ and CD127-/low. TCRdb ran MiXCR on the 5' RACE reads and lists one entry per CDR3 protein. The sample carries 35,000 to 45,000 distinct CDR3 sequences, approximately 23% recorded once. The sample comprised Tregs sorted from a lymph node. These receptors were taken from a female donor with breast cancer.

With regard to this clonotype: Since a much larger clone is just one base distant, this may be a read error. The chain carries TRBV15 and TRBJ2-1, with D hard to call. The CDR3 contains 13 residues. V dropped 1 base and J dropped 6 bases, with 7 bases sitting between them. Germline loops: CDR1 LNHNV, CDR2 YYDKDF (reference sequence). CDR3 nucleotides: TGTGCCACCAGCAGAGTAACACTCAATGAGCAGTTCTTC. Translated: CATSRVTLNEQFF.

The CDR3 DNA reads TGTGCCAGCAGCTTGGGCTCCGGGACAGCTTACACCGGGGAGCTGTTTTTT. Translated, it gives CASSLGSGTAYTGELFF. V is TRBV5-4 and J is TRBJ2-2; the match to TRBD1 covers 7 bases. CDR3 length equals 17 residues. Germline V lookup: CDR1 SGHNT, CDR2 YYREEE (reference sequence). With 0 bases clipped from V and 3 bases from J, the junction kept 8 bases outside the gene matches.

Worth noting for this clonotype: A much larger clone lies one base from this, so it may be a read error. The CDR3 reads CTSSQHVLAFF. The CDR3 region has the DNA TGTACCAGCAGCCAACATGTTCTCGCTTTCTTT. The J gene is TRBJ1-1, the V gene TRBV7-9; D is unclear. Germline V lookup: CDR1 SEHNR, CDR2 FQNEAQ (reference sequence). The CDR3 totals 11 residues.

This clonotype was seen only a few times. CDR3 in DNA: TGCAGTGCTAGAAGTCAGACACCCGGCTACACCTTC. Encoded protein: CSARSQTPGYTF. The chain carries TRBV20-1 and TRBJ1-2; no clear D. V was pared by 2 bases and J by 8 bases, with 12 bases between. Germline V gene data show CDR1 as DFQATT and CDR2 as SNEGSKA (reference sequence). The CDR3 has 12 residues.

The chain couples TRBV9 to TRBJ2-6; D unclear. V was shortened by 0 bases and J by 2 bases, with 6 bases between the two germline ends. Per germline, CDR1 SGDLS and CDR2 YYNGEE. The CDR3 runs 15 residues. In nucleotides, the CDR3 is TGTGCCAGCAGCGTAGGGTGGACTGGGGCCAACGTCCTGACTTTC. This codes for CASSVGWTGANVLTF.

This clonotype was found a few times. The V gene is TRBV27, the J gene TRBJ2-7; D not certain. The germline V gene encodes CDR1 MNHEY and CDR2 SMNVEV (reference sequence). The germline V and J ends were trimmed by 4 bases and 2 bases, with 18 bases remaining between them. This CDR3 has 16 amino acids. CDR3 DNA sequence: TGTGCCAGCAGTTCACTTCCCAATAAGCAAGCCTACGAGCAGTACTTC. This encodes CASSSLPNKQAYEQYF.

This clonotype showed up many times. V and J are TRBV7-9 and TRBJ2-7, with TRBD1 matching 7 bases. Germline V CDR1 and CDR2: SEHNR, FQNEAQ (reference sequence). There are 14 residues in the CDR3. The ends lost 5 bases at V and 0 bases at J; junction bases unmatched: 4. CDR3 in amino acids: CASSQGQNSYEQYF. Here the CDR3 DNA reads TGTGCCAGCAGCCAGGGACAGAACTCCTACGAGCAGTACTTC.

This clonotype has a count of ten or more. The gene calls are TRBV28 and TRBJ2-1; 15 bases map to TRBD2. Germline assignment: CDR1 MDHEN and CDR2 SYDVKM. There are 18 residues in the CDR3. V was pared by 4 bases and J by 1 base, with 5 bases of the junction left unmatched. CDR3 region: CASSSGLAGGGSYNEQFF. CDR3 nucleotide sequence: TGTGCCAGCAGTTCCGGACTAGCGGGAGGGGGATCCTACAATGAGCAGTTCTTC.

This clonotype was observed a handful of times. The chain uses TRBV6-1 and TRBJ1-5; D not certain. Germline lookup yields CDR1 MNHNS and CDR2 SASEGT. V was shortened by 7 bases and J by 3 bases, with 13 bases between the two germline ends. This CDR3 is 14 amino acids long. The CDR3 reads CASTARGANQPQHF. CDR3 DNA sequence: TGTGCCAGCACCGCCCGGGGAGCCAATCAGCCCCAGCATTTT.

This clonotype was observed a handful of times. This rearrangement joins TRBV28 to TRBJ1-2; D possibly corresponds to TRBD1 (6 bases). The CDR3 sequence is 13 residues long. Trimming left V 3 bases short and J 4 bases short, with 9 bases between. The germline V gene encodes CDR1 MDHEN and CDR2 SYDVKM. The CDR3 reads CASSFGGTYGYTF. The CDR3 coding sequence is TGTGCCAGCAGTTTCGGGGGCACCTATGGCTACACCTTC.

This clonotype appeared many times. This chain links TRBV5-1 with TRBJ2-7, with D hard to call. The germline V gene has CDR1 SGHRS and CDR2 YFSETQ. The V end lost 0 bases, the J end lost 3 bases, and 10 bases lay between the germline ends. The CDR3 loop spans 14 amino acids. The CDR3 spells CASSLATMRYEQYF. CDR3 bases: TGCGCCAGCAGCTTGGCTACAATGCGCTACGAGCAGTACTTC.

The chain is built from TRBV6-2 or TRBV6-3 and TRBJ2-1; 8 bases match TRBD2. V lost 4 bases, J lost 6 bases, and 14 bases stayed unmatched. From germline, CDR1 is MNHEY and CDR2 SVGEGT. The CDR3 loop spans 17 amino acids. CDR3 nucleotides: TGTGCCAGCAGTTCCATATCGGGGCTAGCGGGCCTCAATGAGCAGTTCTTC. As protein: CASSSISGLAGLNEQFF.

This clonotype was counted only a few times. The chain couples TRBV6-5 to TRBJ1-6; TRBD1 agrees at 7 bases. Germline V gives CDR1 MNHEY, CDR2 SVGAGI. The V gene end was trimmed by 6 bases and the J gene end by 9 bases; junction bases not matched to a gene: 5. The CDR3 is 13 amino acids. The DNA for the CDR3 is TGTGCCAGCAGCCGTACAGGGGTTTCACCCCTCCACTTT. This gives the protein CASSRTGVSPLHF.

This clonotype has at least ten counts. The chain combines TRBV15 with TRBJ2-3; the D is unclear. The V end was cut by 5 bases, the J end by 4 bases, with 7 bases between. Looked up from germline, CDR1 is LNHNV and CDR2 is YYDKDF (reference sequence). This CDR3 comprises 12 residues. The CDR3 spells CATSPKSDTQYF. CDR3 coding DNA: TGTGCCACCAGCCCTAAATCAGATACGCAGTATTTT.

This clonotype has a single count. Germline is not matched at one junction end, which may reflect a read error. The chain carries TRBV11-2 and TRBJ2-1, with D unresolved. CDR3 length: 15 amino acids. Germline CDR1 SGHAT, CDR2 FQNNGV. CDR3 region: CAGSLGSARYNEQFF. CDR3 in DNA: TGCGCCGGCAGCTTAGGTTCGGCTAGGTACAATGAGCAGTTCTTC.

This clonotype was counted many times. The chain carries TRBV9 and TRBJ2-7; unclear D gene. The CDR3 totals 11 residues. Germline V gives CDR1 SGDLS, CDR2 YYNGEE. Trimming cost V 3 bases and J 7 bases, with 8 bases left between them. CDR3 bases: TGTGCCAGCAGCGACATGGGTGAGCAGTACTTC. It translates to CASSDMGEQYF.

V gene TRBV20-1 combines with J gene TRBJ2-1; D unclear. Germline assignment: CDR1 DFQATT and CDR2 SNEGSKA (reference sequence). CDR3 length equals 14 residues. CDR3 DNA: TGCAGCGCACTTCATTACAGAAATTACAATGAGCAGTTCTTC. It encodes CSALHYRNYNEQFF.

To note about this clonotype: A much bigger clone sits one base away, suggesting this may be a read error. The rearrangement uses TRBV4-1 and TRBJ2-1; 10 bases match TRBD2. This CDR3 contains 15 residues. Germline CDR1 is MGHRA and CDR2 is YSYEKL. The ends lost 4 bases at V and 6 bases at J; junction bases unmatched: 6. CDR3 nucleotides: TGCGCCAGCAGCCTGACTAGCGGGCATGTCAATGAGCAGTTCTTC. Protein: CASSLTSGHVNEQFF.

This clonotype was seen ten or more times. This sequence joins TRBV5-6 and TRBJ1-1; D is possibly TRBD1 (6 bases). Germline loops: CDR1 SGHDT, CDR2 YYEEEE. Trimming shortened V by 1 base and J by 4 bases, and 17 bases separated the two germline ends. The CDR3 covers 16 residues. The CDR3 region is CASSLPGGGGVTEAFF. The CDR3 DNA reads TGTGCCAGCAGCTTGCCTGGGGGCGGGGGAGTCACTGAAGCTTTCTTT.

The rearrangement links TRBV30 to TRBJ2-5; 7 bases fit TRBD2. CDR3 length: 16 amino acids. V shed 3 bases and J 5 bases; nucleotides not matched to a gene: 15. Germline-derived CDR1 and CDR2 are GTSNPN and SVGIG (reference sequence). CDR3 nucleotides: TGTGCCTGGAGCCCCTCTAGCGGTAGGTCGTCGGAGACCCAGTACTTC. This codes for CAWSPSSGRSSETQYF.

The chain combines TRBV10-2 with TRBJ2-1, with 8 bases lining up with TRBD2. Germline values: CDR1 WSHSY, CDR2 SAAADI. This CDR3 is 14 amino acids long. V dropped 4 bases and J dropped 9; count of bases not matched to a gene: 8. In nucleotides, the CDR3 is TGCGCCAGCAGTGGACTAGCGAGAGAGAGTGAGCAGTTCTTC. Protein: CASSGLARESEQFF.

A note on this clonotype: Germline and junction disagree at one end, which may indicate a read error. This chain uses TRBV5-1 with TRBJ1-1, with 7 positions matching TRBD1. This CDR3 is 15 amino acids long. Per germline, CDR1 SGHRS and CDR2 YFSETQ. The DNA of the CDR3 is TGCGCCAGCAGCTACTACCCCGGGACAGACACTGGAGCTTTCTTT. As protein: CASSYYPGTDTGAFF.

There are many counts of this clonotype. The V gene is TRBV5-1, the J gene TRBJ2-1; no firm D call. The CDR3 totals 16 residues. CDR1 and CDR2 from the germline V gene are SGHRS and YFSETQ. V dropped 0 bases and J dropped 4 bases, with 14 bases sitting between them. CDR3 sequence: CASSLGRPNWYNEQFF. The CDR3 region has the DNA TGCGCCAGCAGCTTGGGCAGGCCGAATTGGTACAATGAGCAGTTCTTC.

As regards this clonotype: This may be a read error, as it is one base from a much larger clone. The chain uses TRBV27 and TRBJ1-1; D ambiguous. Germline CDR1 is MNHEY and CDR2 is SMNVEV (reference sequence). This CDR3 has 14 amino acids. CDR3 sequence reads: CASSLGVLNTVAFF. CDR3 sequence (DNA): TGTGCCAGCAGTTTGGGTGTGTTGAACACTGTAGCTTTCTTT.